This section outlines one T cell receptor (beta chain) sequence together with its context. This clonotype was recorded a few times. Its antigen is still unknown. Per-nucleotide qualities are absent, and no much larger clonotype sits a single base away. Sequenced on an Illumina NovaSeq 6000. TCRalpha and TCRbeta cDNA libraries were constructed by 5'RACE with constant-segment primers, with sample barcodes and unique molecular identifiers being introduced. Trizol reagent was used to extract RNA from every sample. Libraries were amplified in two PCR steps, with a second sample barcode and Illumina TruSeq adapters added in the second step. Libraries were sequenced on an Illumina NovaSeq with 2 x 150 bp paired-end reads. The authors' pipeline ran thus. With migec v1.2.7, reads were demultiplexed and then collapsed into UMI-guided consensus sequences. Using mixcr v2.1.11, the UMI consensuses were aligned to TRA and TRB V and J templates and assembled into clonotypes. A clonotype was counted as expanded or contracted only if both edgeR and NoisET called the change significant, with noise models trained on biological replicates. edgeR calls used a false discovery rate-adjusted p below 0.01 and a log2 fold-change threshold of 1. As an exploratory analysis of dynamics, max-normalized trajectories of the 1000 most abundant clonotypes were examined with PCA combined with hierarchical clustering. Separately sequenced CD4+ and CD8+ repertoires were used to assign the CD4 or CD8 phenotype of responding clones. TCRdb reanalyzed the raw reads on its own, using fastp at Q25 for trimming and MiXCR for clone calling, and kept in-frame beta chains. Each entry is one CDR3 protein sequence, shown with its most common DNA and genes. TCRdb's processing, not the authors', yielded these V and J calls. For this sample the table gives hundreds of thousands of distinct CDR3 sequences, of which approximately 22% were detected only once. The ten largest account for 21% of the sample.

The data derive from a study of T-cell memory formation after mild COVID-19 (dated by TCRdb to the early 2020s). Looking at the study overall: TCR sequence clusters from the two donors were found to be largely donor specific. In two donors, T-cell clones that expanded and contracted after mild COVID-19 were followed by sequencing TCRalpha and TCRbeta repertoires longitudinally. The cohort comprised two young, previously healthy adult volunteers, one female and one male.

Broader findings and caveats from the paper: The study included only a couple of mild cases, and larger cohorts that include severe cases with pre-infection samples were judged to be necessary. Contracting CD4+ clones turned up mainly in the CM and EM memory subsets, whereas EMRA was where CD8+ clones were enriched. Clones contracting from day 15 to 85 had balanced CD4/CD8 phenotypes, while a second wave expanding from day 15 to 37 was biased towards CD4+. The second-wave clones that peaked on day 37 were not confirmed to be SARS-CoV-2 specific. Some responding clones were found in pre-infection memory, which suggests that pre-existing cross-reactive memory T cells took part in the SARS-CoV-2 response.

For CDR1 and CDR2, the germline V gene (reference sequence) lists DFQATT and SNEGSKA. The CDR3 runs 14 amino acids, cysteine and phenylalanine included. Only CDR3 DNA remains: 42 bases, in frame from the first base. V and J are trimmed by 3 bases and 6 bases, and the gene matches miss 7 bases of the junction. PBMCs were isolated by Ficoll-Paque density gradient centrifugation. The source of this sequence is a man between 18 and 35 years old who had mild COVID-19 (a few samples of this study predate the infection). The sample titles of this study are shuffled in the database, so cell type and time point are left out; the donor was told from shared clones. Recombination linked TRBV20-1 to TRBJ2-2, and 7 junctional nucleotides match TRBD1. Sample: PBMCs or a T cell subset sorted from them (not recorded which). The sequenced DNA: TGCAGTGCTAGTACCCAGGGGGACCCCGGGGAGCTGTTTTTT. Its protein reads: CSASTQGDPGELFF.